The 17 T cell receptor beta chains given below trace back to one sample, sequenced in a study of cytomegalovirus exposure and HLA in healthy donors. The study ran its PCR with 60 Vbeta and 13 Jbeta primers. Generated by immunoSEQ multiplex PCR, the TCRdb table keeps only in-frame clones and is missing some. Seen here are about 110,000 clones, roughly 70% observed once, and the top ten hold approximately 2.6%. Material: PBMCs. The receptors derive from a male donor in good health and CMV-seropositive.

V gene TRBV13 combines with J gene TRBJ2-5, with 8 bases matching TRBD2. This CDR3 is built from 16 residues. Germline V lookup: CDR1 PRHDT, CDR2 FYEKMQ (reference sequence). With 4 bases clipped from V and 4 bases from J, the junction kept 11 bases outside the gene matches. CDR3 region: CASSSGLAGFGETQYF. CDR3 nucleotides: TGTGCCAGCAGCTCCGGACTAGCTGGATTCGGAGAGACCCAGTACTTC. The full variable domain, with the rest looked up from reference TRBV13 and TRBJ2-5, is AAGVIQSPRHLIKEKRETATLKCYPIPRHDTVYWYQQGPGQDPQFLISFYEKMQSDKGSIPDRFSAQQFSDYHSELNMSSLELGDSALYFCASSSGLAGFGETQYFGPGTRLLVL.

The V call is TRBV5-6, the J call TRBJ1-2; no reliable D call. Germline V gene sequence: CDR1 SGHDT, CDR2 YYEEEE. Trimming removed 4 bases from V and 8 bases from J, with 12 bases in between. This CDR3 has 12 amino acids. The CDR3 is CASSREFQGYTF. CDR3 in DNA: TGTGCCAGCAGCAGAGAGTTTCAAGGCTACACCTTC. Supplemented by reference TRBV5-6 and TRBJ1-2, the full variable domain reads DAGVTQSPTHLIKTRGQQVTLRCSPKSGHDTVSWYQQALGQGPQFIFQYYEEEERQRGNFPDRFSGHQFPNYSSELNVNALLLGDSALYLCASSREFQGYTFGSGTRLTVV.

This clone was picked up one time. The V and J genes are TRBV4-2 and TRBJ2-3; TRBD2 agrees at 7 bases. Per germline, CDR1 LGHNA and CDR2 YNFKEQ. CDR3 length: 15 residues. The ends lost 0 bases at V and 11 bases at J; junction bases unmatched: 11. The CDR3 protein is CASSQEGAGRVEQYF. The CDR3 DNA reads as TGTGCCAGCAGCCAAGAAGGAGCGGGGCGGGTCGAGCAGTATTTT.

V is TRBV19 and J is TRBJ2-7, with 8 bases that match TRBD2. There are 15 residues in the CDR3. V lost 7 bases and J lost 2; bases outside the gene matches: 10. Germline CDR1 is LNHDA and CDR2 is SQIVND (reference sequence). For the CDR3, the DNA is TGTGCCAGTACCACATATCGGGGGGGCACCTACGAGCAGTACTTC. It specifies CASTTYRGGTYEQYF.

The chain has TRBV28 and TRBJ1-6, with 9 bases matching TRBD1. The CDR3 extends over 14 amino acids. The V gene end was trimmed by 6 bases and the J gene end by 8 bases; junction bases not matched to a gene: 5. The V gene's germline CDR1 is MDHEN and CDR2 SYDVKM. Written as DNA, the CDR3 is TGTGCCAGCAGGCCGGGACAGGGTGATTCACCCCTCCACTTT. Translation: CASRPGQGDSPLHF.

This sequence joins TRBV9 and TRBJ1-4; TRBD1 aligns across 7 bases. Germline CDR1 and CDR2: SGDLS and YYNGEE. J gave up 8 bases and V 2 bases, and 9 bases lay outside the gene matches. This CDR3 is built from 15 residues. The DNA for the CDR3 is TGTGCCAGCAGCGTTCAACAGGGGATTAGGGAAAAACTGTTTTTT. It codes for CASSVQQGIREKLFF.

This chain links TRBV18 with TRBJ1-1; 8 bases align to TRBD1. The CDR3 runs 15 residues. V gave up 1 base and J gave up 3 bases; unmatched junction bases: 4. The germline CDR1 and CDR2 sequences are KGHSH and LQKENI. The CDR3 loop is CASSPLTGVDTEAFF. CDR3 sequence (DNA): TGTGCCAGCTCACCACTGACAGGGGTGGACACTGAAGCTTTCTTT. The variable domain in full, with the rest retrieved from reference TRBV18 and TRBJ1-1, is NAGVMQNPRHLVRRRGQEARLRCSPMKGHSHVYWYRQLPEEGLKFMVYLQKENIIDESGMPKERFSAEFPKEGPSILRIQQVVRGDSAAYFCASSPLTGVDTEAFFGQGTRLTVV.

CDR3 sequence reads: CASSLRGGFNYGYTF. Here the CDR3 DNA reads TGTGCCAGCAGCTTACGCGGGGGGTTTAACTATGGCTACACCTTC. The V and J genes are TRBV7-2 and TRBJ1-2, with TRBD1 as a possible D gene (5 bases). CDR3 size: 15 residues. Germline V CDR1 and CDR2: SGHTA, FQGNSA. V lost 2 bases to trimming and J lost 1 base, with 11 bases between them.

The chain couples TRBV18 to TRBJ1-2, with 11 bases aligning to TRBD1. The V gene end was trimmed by 3 bases and the J gene end by 2 bases; junction bases not matched to a gene: 5. The CDR3 runs 16 residues. Germline CDR1 is KGHSH and CDR2 is LQKENI. DNA for the CDR3: TGTGCCAGCTCACCCCGGACAGGGGGCCCGAACTATGGCTACACCTTC. Translation: CASSPRTGGPNYGYTF.

The V call is TRBV7-8, the J call TRBJ2-2; D gene uncertain. V lost 1 base and J lost 13, with 10 bases in between. Germline CDR1 and CDR2: SGHVS and FQNEAQ. The CDR3 extends over 12 amino acids. CDR3 nucleotides: TGTGCCAGCAGCTTAGATGGTAGTGCGCTGTTTTTT. Translation: CASSLDGSALFF.

The rearrangement links TRBV30 to TRBJ1-1, with 8 bases lining up with TRBD1. This CDR3 region has 14 residues. Germline V gives CDR1 GTSNPN, CDR2 SVGIG (reference sequence). The V gene end was trimmed by 2 bases and the J gene end by 1 base; junction bases not matched to a gene: 3. CDR3 loop: CAWSRGTGNTEAFF. CDR3 in DNA: TGTGCCTGGAGTAGGGGGACAGGGAACACTGAAGCTTTCTTT.

This clone was observed a few times. The gene calls are TRBV19 and TRBJ1-1; 8 bases are a match to TRBD1. The length of the CDR3 is 15 residues. The junction had 9 bases not matched to a gene; V was cut back by 5 bases and J by 4 bases. Germline V gives CDR1 LNHDA, CDR2 SQIVND (reference sequence). CDR3 protein: CASSGTFGTGTEAFF. CDR3 DNA sequence: TGTGCCAGTAGTGGTACATTCGGGACAGGCACTGAAGCTTTCTTT.

The chain recombines TRBV7-3 with TRBJ2-4; D may be TRBD2 (6 bases). V lost 3 bases and J 4 bases, leaving 19 bases between the germline ends. This CDR3 is 17 amino acids long. The germline V gene has CDR1 SGHTA and CDR2 FQGTGA. This chain's CDR3 is CASSLTGTGIAKNIQYF. The CDR3 DNA sequence: TGTGCCAGCAGCTTGACCGGGACTGGAATCGCGAAAAACATTCAGTACTTC.

This clone turned up a few times. The V call is TRBV27, the J call TRBJ2-7; 14 bases are a match to TRBD2. The germline gives CDR1 MNHEY, CDR2 SMNVEV (reference sequence). The CDR3 is made up of 15 amino acids. V lost 6 bases and J lost 3; bases outside the gene matches: 4. CDR3 residues: CASRGTSGSVYEQYF. CDR3 nucleotide sequence: TGTGCCAGCAGGGGGACTAGCGGGAGCGTCTACGAGCAGTACTTC.

The rearrangement joins TRBV7-9 to TRBJ2-5; the match to TRBD2 covers 9 bases. The germline V gene encodes CDR1 SEHNR and CDR2 FQNEAQ (reference sequence). This CDR3 has 16 amino acids. With V trimmed by 2 bases and J by 2 bases, 6 bases remained unmatched. CDR3 loop: CASSLFPAGGQETQYF. DNA for the CDR3: TGTGCCAGCAGCTTATTTCCAGCGGGAGGACAAGAGACCCAGTACTTC.

This chain joins TRBV4-3 and TRBJ2-5; 9 bases fit TRBD1. The J call could be wrong; TRBJ2-7 is a better fit for the DNA end. The CDR3 loop spans 14 amino acids. Germline V gene lookup returns CDR1 LGHNA and CDR2 YSLEER. DNA of the CDR3: TGCGCCAGCAGTCGAGGACAGGGGAGATACGAGCAGTACTTC. Amino acid sequence: CASSRGQGRYEQYF.

This chain joins TRBV7-9 and TRBJ1-1; 9 bases line up with TRBD1. Germline V gene sequence: CDR1 SEHNR, CDR2 FQNEAQ (reference sequence). This CDR3 region has 15 residues. Unmatched junction bases numbered 6, after V lost 5 bases and J lost 2 bases. The CDR3 bases are TGTGCCAGCAGCCCCCGGACAGGGGTTAACACTGAAGCTTTCTTT. Translation gives CASSPRTGVNTEAFF.